This record covers a single T cell receptor (beta chain). Its antigen is not yet known. Base qualities are not provided; no much larger clone lies one nucleotide away. CDR1 and CDR2 (MNHNY, SVGAGI) derive from the germline V gene (reference sequence). After removal of 6 bases from V and 14 bases from J, the junction retains 8 bases not matched to a gene. The CDR3 starts with the cysteine, ends with the phenylalanine, and has 13 residues. Only the CDR3 DNA stays, 39 bases, in frame from base 1. This sample is drawn from a study of early stage breast cancer tumors (dated by TCRdb to 2016 to 2017). General notes on the study: Of the roughly 17 invasive breast tumors, approximately 11 were found to be estrogen receptor-positive, progesterone receptor-positive and HER2-negative. Of the approximately twelve ER+/PR+/HER2- tumors, eight were classified as invasive ductal carcinomas and four as invasive lobular carcinomas. The average read coverage per sample was about 10-fold. The samples as a whole yielded more than 2.5 million detected templates, corresponding to nearly 1,100,000 unique clonotypes.

Overall study outcomes, separate from this receptor: Compared with adjacent normal breast tissue, tumors had higher clonality and around 2.7-fold greater T cell density. Chain pairing and functional markers such as CD4, CD8 and FOXP3 were missed by bulk genomic DNA sequencing of unsorted cells. Enriched TCRB sequences shared across patients were mostly commonly generated sequences, unlikely to play an important role in the tumor microenvironment. Greater similarity was observed between blood and normal breast repertoires than between blood and tumor repertoires, and tumor was distinguished from normal in most of the 16 patients when each tissue was compared with blood. Because the cohort was small, analysis by tumor subtype was not possible.

Every sample was amplified as two independent genomic DNA replicates, using 0.5 ug for blood and about 1.6 ug for tumor or normal breast. Following the manufacturer's instructions, the ImmunoSeq Intro kit was used to carry out TCRB sequencing on genomic DNA. Multiplex PCR was run for 30 to 40 cycles using proprietary primers and spike-in control sequences for absolute quantification. Single-end 150-bp reads were used to sequence an 87-bp fragment spanning the CDR3 plus the flanking V and J genes. Seven samples, with two replicates for each sample, were multiplexed per lane of an Illumina MiSeq using version 3.0 chemistry. The paper's data handling went like this. The vendor's proprietary pipeline handled the raw data processing, merging both replicates into a single result for each sample. Clonotypes were defined as productive rearrangements sharing the V-gene family, CDR3 amino acid sequence and J-gene segment. Clonality was computed as 1 minus the normalized Shannon entropy (Pielou evenness) of TCRB abundances. To estimate T cell density, the total number of templates was divided by the number of input cells, which was inferred from the amount of DNA input. Recon with default parameters was used to estimate total repertoire diversity and clonality. Tumor-enriched clonotypes were defined as having over 0.1% abundance in tumor and at least 32-fold higher abundance than in normal breast. TCRdb mirrors the immuneACCESS table, restricted to in-frame sequences. Some clones are absent from its copies; in checked studies, under half trace to an unresolved V gene, and the reason for the others is unknown. V and J calls and clone size are copied from that table; D and trimming were computed from the DNA. This sample has under 45,000 clones in its table, and about three quarters of those were observed once. The ten largest clones add up to around 7.2% of the sample.

The study profiled bulk TCR beta-chain repertoires in matched peripheral blood, tumor and adjacent normal breast tissue taken from approximately 15 patients with early-stage breast cancer. Before surgery, roughly 5-11 mL of whole blood was collected into EDTA tubes and then processed within 2 hours. Ficoll-Paque centrifugation in SepMate-50 tubes was used to isolate peripheral blood mononuclear cells. For storage in liquid nitrogen, PBMCs were cryopreserved as aliquots of about 1.9 to 4.5 million cells in roughly 90% FBS with roughly 10% DMSO. The Qiagen AllPrep DNA/RNA Mini kit was used for genomic DNA extraction.

This TCR was recovered from a person in their fifties with breast cancer. Specimen: blood. The rearranged segments are TRBV6-6 and TRBJ1-6, with 9 bases aligning to TRBD1. The CDR3 protein is CASSSGTGITLHF. Here is the DNA: TGTGCCAGCAGCTCCGGGACAGGGATAACCCTCCACTTT.